The 18 T cell receptor beta chains given below trace back to one sample, sequenced in a study of cytomegalovirus exposure and HLA in healthy donors. The PCR contained 60 Vbeta and 13 Jbeta primers. TCRdb keeps only in-frame clones here, not all; method: immunoSEQ multiplex PCR. Its table lists about 170,000 clones. Input material: PBMCs. The receptors originated from a woman aged 18-35 years in good health and CMV-seropositive.

The chain is built from TRBV19 and TRBJ2-7; TRBD1 matches at 7 bases. The CDR3 contains 14 residues. Trimming took 3 bases from V and 2 from J; bases not matched to a gene: 4. The germline V gene encodes CDR1 LNHDA and CDR2 SQIVND (reference sequence). The CDR3 DNA sequence: TGTGCCAGTAGTATTAAACAGGGGCCCTACGAGCAGTACTTC. Encoded protein: CASSIKQGPYEQYF.

The gene calls are TRBV7-2 and TRBJ1-1, with TRBD1 identical over 12 bases. CDR1 is SGHTA and CDR2 is FQGNSA in the germline V gene. V gave up 5 bases and J gave up 11 bases; unmatched junction bases: 9. There are 14 residues in the CDR3. DNA of the CDR3: TGTGCCAGCAGCCCTAGTGGGACAGGGGGCTATGCTTTCTTT. This translates into CASSPSGTGGYAFF.

This chain links TRBV2 with TRBJ2-7; D gene ambiguous. The CDR3 contains 13 residues. The germline V and J ends were trimmed by 1 base and 3 bases, with 7 bases remaining between them. Germline loops: CDR1 SNHLY, CDR2 FYNNEI. This CDR3 is CASSEGLLYEQYF. The CDR3 DNA sequence: TGTGCCAGCAGTGAAGGTCTCCTCTACGAGCAGTACTTC.

The J gene is TRBJ2-5, the V gene TRBV7-9, with 7 bases matching TRBD2. There are 16 residues in the CDR3. Germline CDR1 SEHNR, CDR2 FQNEAQ (reference sequence). V dropped 5 bases and J dropped 4; count of bases not matched to a gene: 13. DNA of the CDR3: TGTGCCAGCAGCCAATCGGGGTGGGAGGGCCGAGAGACCCAGTACTTC. Translating gives CASSQSGWEGRETQYF.

The V gene is TRBV14, the J gene TRBJ1-1; 8 bases line up with TRBD1. Losses at the gene ends were 4 bases for V and 4 bases for J; bases not matched to a gene: 5. Germline lookup yields CDR1 SGHDN and CDR2 FVKESK. The CDR3 spans 14 residues. The CDR3 loop is CASSLFTGGTEAFF. The CDR3 DNA follows: TGTGCCAGCAGCCTTTTTACAGGGGGCACTGAAGCTTTCTTT.

This chain uses TRBV10-2 with TRBJ1-4, with TRBD1 matching 7 bases. The V gene's germline CDR1 is WSHSY and CDR2 SAAADI. V lost 6 bases and J lost 0; bases outside the gene matches: 7. CDR3 length: 16 residues. CDR3 residues: CASRLTGDTTNEKLFF. The CDR3 DNA follows: TGCGCCAGCAGGCTAACAGGGGACACAACTAATGAAAAACTGTTTTTT.

CDR3 bases: TGCGCCAGCAGCAGGAGGGACAGTTCCTACGAGCAGTACTTC. Amino acid sequence: CASSRRDSSYEQYF. The rearrangement joins TRBV5-1 to TRBJ2-7; a possible D gene is TRBD1 (7 bases). V was trimmed by 4 bases and J by 1 base, leaving 12 bases between them. Germline V gives CDR1 SGHRS, CDR2 YFSETQ. The CDR3 loop spans 14 amino acids. The variable domain in full, with the rest retrieved from reference TRBV5-1 and TRBJ2-7, is KAGVTQTPRYLIKTRGQQVTLSCSPISGHRSVSWYQQTPGQGLQFLFEYFSETQRNKGNFPGRFSGRQFSNSRSEMNVSTLELGDSALYLCASSRRDSSYEQYFGPGTRLTVT.

The chain has TRBV19 and TRBJ1-6; D is ambiguous. Trimming pared 4 bases from V and 4 bases from J, leaving 8 bases between. This CDR3 has 14 residues. In germline, CDR1 is LNHDA, CDR2 SQIVND (reference sequence). CDR3: CASSSKPYNSPLHF. CDR3 coding DNA: TGTGCCAGTAGTAGCAAGCCTTATAATTCACCCCTCCACTTT.

The rearrangement joins TRBV4-1 to TRBJ1-1, with a weak D call TRBD1 (6 bases). The CDR3 runs to 16 residues. Germline values: CDR1 MGHRA, CDR2 YSYEKL. V was cut by 6 bases and J by 0 bases, with 17 bases left in between. The CDR3: CASSQSTGLMNTEAFF. The DNA of the CDR3 is TGCGCCAGCAGTCAATCAACAGGGCTTATGAACACTGAAGCTTTCTTT.

The J gene is TRBJ2-7, the V gene TRBV5-1; a possible D gene is TRBD1 (6 bases). CDR3 size: 13 residues. The ends were cut back, 4 bases at V and 4 bases at J, with 12 bases in the middle. Germline V gives CDR1 SGHRS, CDR2 YFSETQ. CDR3 amino acids: CASSPPQGYEQYF. The CDR3 nucleotides are TGCGCCAGCAGCCCCCCCCAGGGGTACGAGCAGTACTTC.

This chain connects TRBV5-1 to TRBJ1-4; a weak D match, TRBD1 (6 bases). The CDR3 sequence is 15 residues long. Trimming removed 2 bases from V and 4 bases from J, with 12 bases in between. Germline assignment: CDR1 SGHRS and CDR2 YFSETQ. The CDR3 reads CASSLGTGINEKLFF. In DNA, the CDR3 is TGCGCCAGCAGCTTAGGTACAGGGATTAATGAAAAACTGTTTTTT.

This rearrangement joins TRBV6-4 to TRBJ1-2, with TRBD1 matching over 7 bases. With V trimmed by 3 bases and J by 4 bases, 8 bases remained unmatched. This CDR3 has 15 residues. The germline CDR1 and CDR2 sequences are MRHNA and SNTAGT. CDR3 sequence reads: CASSEGGSEGYGYTF. DNA for the CDR3: TGTGCCAGCAGTGAAGGGGGCTCCGAGGGCTATGGCTACACCTTC.

The chain employs TRBV5-4 and TRBJ2-1, with a weak D call TRBD2 (5 bases). With 0 bases removed from V and 4 bases from J, the gap between germline ends came to 11 bases. The V gene's germline CDR1 is SGHNT and CDR2 YYREEE (reference sequence). The CDR3 spans 15 residues. The chain's CDR3 is CASSLGLAKYNEQFF. DNA of the CDR3: TGTGCCAGCAGCTTGGGGCTAGCTAAATACAATGAGCAGTTCTTC.

The chain recombines TRBV2 with TRBJ2-5; 8 bases are shared with TRBD1. J gave up 4 bases and V 8 bases, and 9 bases lay outside the gene matches. The CDR3 sequence is 14 residues long. Germline CDR1 reads SNHLY; CDR2 reads FYNNEI. In DNA form, the CDR3 reads TGTGCCAGCGGGGGGCAGGGGGCTCGAGAGACCCAGTACTTC. Its protein product is CASGGQGARETQYF.

The chain couples TRBV6-5 to TRBJ1-1; D remains unclear. The germline V gene encodes CDR1 MNHEY and CDR2 SVGAGI. This CDR3 region has 16 residues. V shed 0 bases and J shed 6 bases, with 17 bases lying between them. The CDR3 DNA sequence: TGTGCCAGCAGTTACTCCGGTTCTAGGTGGCGGGCTGAAGCTTTCTTT. This encodes CASSYSGSRWRAEAFF.

Of note for this clone: One end of the junction does not line up with germline, which may come from a read error. The sample has other DNA sequences that encode this CDR3 too. The V call is TRBV5-1, the J call TRBJ2-2; 11 bases agree with TRBD2. The CDR3 has 20 amino acids. The germline V gene has CDR1 SGHRS and CDR2 YFSETQ. As DNA, the CDR3 is TGCGCTAGCAGCTTGCTTACCACTAGCGGGAGACGAACCAACACCGGGGAGCTGTTTTTT. Translating gives CASSLLTTSGRRTNTGELFF.

The V and J genes are TRBV14 and TRBJ2-7; D is undetermined. Germline CDR1 reads SGHDN; CDR2 reads FVKESK. The V gene lost 0 bases and the J gene lost 6 bases, with 9 bases spanning the gap. The length of the CDR3 is 13 residues. The CDR3 spells CASSQERTGEQYF. The CDR3 nucleotides are TGTGCCAGCAGCCAAGAGCGCACGGGCGAGCAGTACTTC.

The chain uses TRBV11-2 and TRBJ2-7, with D tentatively TRBD2 (6 bases). The CDR3 covers 16 residues. In germline, CDR1 is SGHAT, CDR2 FQNNGV. V was trimmed by 1 base and J by 3 bases, leaving 16 bases between them. Here the CDR3 reads CASSLASAGRRYEQYF. DNA for the CDR3: TGTGCCAGCAGCTTAGCGAGCGCGGGACGCCGCTACGAGCAGTACTTC.